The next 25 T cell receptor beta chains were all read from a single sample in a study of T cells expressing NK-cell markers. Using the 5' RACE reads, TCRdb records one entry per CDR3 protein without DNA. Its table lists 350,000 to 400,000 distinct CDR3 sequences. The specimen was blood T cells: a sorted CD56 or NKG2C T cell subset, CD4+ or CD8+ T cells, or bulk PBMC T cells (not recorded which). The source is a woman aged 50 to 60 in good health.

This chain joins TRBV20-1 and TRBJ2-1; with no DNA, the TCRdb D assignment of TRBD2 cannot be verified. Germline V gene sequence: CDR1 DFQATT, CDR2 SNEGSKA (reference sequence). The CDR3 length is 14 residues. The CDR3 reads CSALGLVLDNEQFF.

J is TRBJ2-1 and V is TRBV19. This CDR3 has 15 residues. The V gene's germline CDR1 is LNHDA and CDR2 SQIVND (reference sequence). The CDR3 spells CASSILGLAYNEQFF.

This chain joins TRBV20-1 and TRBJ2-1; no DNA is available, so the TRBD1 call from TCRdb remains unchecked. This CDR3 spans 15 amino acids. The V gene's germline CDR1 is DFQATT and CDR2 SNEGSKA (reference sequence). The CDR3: CSASPVNALANEQFF.

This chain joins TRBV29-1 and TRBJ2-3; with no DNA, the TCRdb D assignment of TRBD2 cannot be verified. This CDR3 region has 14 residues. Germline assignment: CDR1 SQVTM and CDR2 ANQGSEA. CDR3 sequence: CSVAEASATDTQYF.

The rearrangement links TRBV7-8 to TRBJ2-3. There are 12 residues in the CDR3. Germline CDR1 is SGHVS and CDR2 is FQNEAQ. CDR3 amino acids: CASSLIRDTQYF. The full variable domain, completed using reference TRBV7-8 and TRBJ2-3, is GAGVSQSPRYKVAKRGQDVALRCDPISGHVSLFWYQQALGQGPEFLTYFQNEAQLDKSGLPSDRFFAERPEGSVSTLKIQRTQQEDSAVYLCASSLIRDTQYFGPGTRLTVL.

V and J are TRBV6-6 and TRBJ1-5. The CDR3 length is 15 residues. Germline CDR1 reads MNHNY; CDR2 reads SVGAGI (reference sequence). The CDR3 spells CASDLGGASNQPQHF.

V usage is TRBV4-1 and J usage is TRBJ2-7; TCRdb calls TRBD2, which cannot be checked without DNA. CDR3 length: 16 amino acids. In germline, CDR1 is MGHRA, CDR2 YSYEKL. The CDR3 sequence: CASSQGRLVGIHEQYF.

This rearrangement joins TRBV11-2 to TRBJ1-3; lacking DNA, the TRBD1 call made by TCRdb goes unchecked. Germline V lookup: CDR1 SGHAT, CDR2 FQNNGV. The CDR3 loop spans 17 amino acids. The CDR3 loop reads CASSPRRQRRSGNTIYF.

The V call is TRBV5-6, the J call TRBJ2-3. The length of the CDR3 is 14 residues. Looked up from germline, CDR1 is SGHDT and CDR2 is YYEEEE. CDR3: CASSLTRFTDTQYF.

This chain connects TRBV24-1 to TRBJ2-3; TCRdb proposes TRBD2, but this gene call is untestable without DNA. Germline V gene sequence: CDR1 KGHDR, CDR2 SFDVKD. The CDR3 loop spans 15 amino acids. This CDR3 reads CATSDLKGSTDTQYF.

Here the CDR3 reads CASSRDSTGYEQFF. V and J are TRBV7-2 and TRBJ2-1. The CDR3 runs to 14 residues. Per the germline V gene, CDR1 is SGHTA and CDR2 is FQGNSA. The variable domain in full, completed from reference TRBV7-2 and TRBJ2-1, reads GAGVSQSPSNKVTEKGKDVELRCDPISGHTALYWYRQSLGQGLEFLIYFQGNSAPDKSGLPSDRFSAERTGGSVSTLTIQRTQQEDSAVYLCASSRDSTGYEQFFGPGTRLTVL.

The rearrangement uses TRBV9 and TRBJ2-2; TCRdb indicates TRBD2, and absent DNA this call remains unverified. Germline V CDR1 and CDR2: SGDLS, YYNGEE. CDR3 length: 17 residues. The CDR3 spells CASSVGLAGLGTGELFF.

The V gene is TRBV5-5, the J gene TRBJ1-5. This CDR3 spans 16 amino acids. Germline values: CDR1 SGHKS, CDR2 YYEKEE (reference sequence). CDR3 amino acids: CASSLARAGLNQPQHF.

CDR3 sequence: CASSPFGTGLYEQYF. This chain links TRBV3-1 with TRBJ2-7; TCRdb indicates TRBD1, and absent DNA this call remains unverified. The CDR3 spans 15 residues. Germline-derived CDR1 and CDR2 are LGHDT and YNNKEL (reference sequence).

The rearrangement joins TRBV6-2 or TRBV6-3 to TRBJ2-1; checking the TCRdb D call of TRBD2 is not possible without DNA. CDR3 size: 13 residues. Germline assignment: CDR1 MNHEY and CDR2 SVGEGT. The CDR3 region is CASRYSGNNEQFF.

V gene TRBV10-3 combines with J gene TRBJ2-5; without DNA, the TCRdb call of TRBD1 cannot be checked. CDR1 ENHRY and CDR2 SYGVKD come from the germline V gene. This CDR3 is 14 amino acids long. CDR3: CAISAGPGQETQYF.

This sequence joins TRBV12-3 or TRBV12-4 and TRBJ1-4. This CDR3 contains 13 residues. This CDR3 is CASSLAASGKLFF.

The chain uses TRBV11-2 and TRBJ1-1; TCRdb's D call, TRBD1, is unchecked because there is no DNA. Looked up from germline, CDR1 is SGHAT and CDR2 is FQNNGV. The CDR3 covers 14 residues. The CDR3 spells CASSLRGPDTEAFF.

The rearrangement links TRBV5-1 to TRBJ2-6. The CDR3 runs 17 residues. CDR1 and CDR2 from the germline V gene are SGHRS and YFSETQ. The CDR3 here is CASSRAPSALGANVLTF.

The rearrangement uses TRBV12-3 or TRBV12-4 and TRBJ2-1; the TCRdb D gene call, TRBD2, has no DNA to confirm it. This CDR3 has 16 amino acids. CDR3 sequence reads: CASSSQGGDGSPEQFF.

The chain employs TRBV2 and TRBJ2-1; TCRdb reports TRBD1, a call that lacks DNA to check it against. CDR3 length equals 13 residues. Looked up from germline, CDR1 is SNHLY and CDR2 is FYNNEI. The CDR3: CAKTGGSYNEQFF.

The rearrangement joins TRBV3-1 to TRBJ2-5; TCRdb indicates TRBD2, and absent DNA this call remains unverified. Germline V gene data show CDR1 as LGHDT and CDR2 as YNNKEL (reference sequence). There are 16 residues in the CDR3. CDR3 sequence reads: CASSTNPGLIQETQYF.

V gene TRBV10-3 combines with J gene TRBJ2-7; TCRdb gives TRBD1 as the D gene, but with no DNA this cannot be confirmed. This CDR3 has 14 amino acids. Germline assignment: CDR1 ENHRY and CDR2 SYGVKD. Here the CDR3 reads CAISEKGDSSEQYF.

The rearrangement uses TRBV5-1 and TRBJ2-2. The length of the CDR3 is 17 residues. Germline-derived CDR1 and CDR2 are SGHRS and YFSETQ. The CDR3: CASSLAGKDSNTGELFF.

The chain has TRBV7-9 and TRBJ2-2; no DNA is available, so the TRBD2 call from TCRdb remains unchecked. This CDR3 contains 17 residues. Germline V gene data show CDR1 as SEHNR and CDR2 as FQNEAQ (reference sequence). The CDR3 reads CASSSPRTSGNTGELFF.